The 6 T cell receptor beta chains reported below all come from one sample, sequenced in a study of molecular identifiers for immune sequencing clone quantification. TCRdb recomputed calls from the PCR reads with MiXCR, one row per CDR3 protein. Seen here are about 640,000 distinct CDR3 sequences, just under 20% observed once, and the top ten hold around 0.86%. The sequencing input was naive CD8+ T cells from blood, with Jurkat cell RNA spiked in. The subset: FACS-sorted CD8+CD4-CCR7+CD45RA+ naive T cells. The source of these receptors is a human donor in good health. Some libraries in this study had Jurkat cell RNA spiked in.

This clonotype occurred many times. The CDR3 region has the DNA TGTGCCAGCAGTGAATGGAGTAACACTGAAGCTTTCTTT. The encoded protein is CASSEWSNTEAFF. The chain links TRBV9 to TRBJ1-1; unclear D gene. V was cut by 5 bases and J by 2 bases, with 10 bases left in between. The CDR3 totals 13 residues. The germline gives CDR1 SGDLS, CDR2 YYNGEE.

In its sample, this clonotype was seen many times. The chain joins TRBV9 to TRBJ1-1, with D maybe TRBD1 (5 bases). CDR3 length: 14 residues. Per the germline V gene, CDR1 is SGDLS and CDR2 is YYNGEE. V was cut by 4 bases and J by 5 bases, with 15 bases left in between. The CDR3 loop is CASSPTQGRTEAFF. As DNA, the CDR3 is TGTGCCAGCAGCCCAACTCAGGGACGAACTGAAGCTTTCTTT.

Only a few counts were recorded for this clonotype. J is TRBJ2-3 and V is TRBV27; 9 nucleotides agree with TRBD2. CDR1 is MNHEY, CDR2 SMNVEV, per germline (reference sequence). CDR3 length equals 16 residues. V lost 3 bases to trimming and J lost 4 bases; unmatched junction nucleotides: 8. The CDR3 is CASSFRLAVGADTQYF. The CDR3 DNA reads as TGTGCCAGCAGTTTCCGACTAGCGGTTGGCGCAGATACGCAGTATTTT.

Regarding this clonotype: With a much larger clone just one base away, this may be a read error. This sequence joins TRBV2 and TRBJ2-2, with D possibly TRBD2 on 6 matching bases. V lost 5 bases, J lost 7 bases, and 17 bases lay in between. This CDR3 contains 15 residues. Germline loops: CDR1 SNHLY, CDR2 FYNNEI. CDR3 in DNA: TGTGCCAGCAGTAAACGGGGGAATCGGGGCGGGGAGCTGTTTTTT. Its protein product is CASSKRGNRGGELFF.

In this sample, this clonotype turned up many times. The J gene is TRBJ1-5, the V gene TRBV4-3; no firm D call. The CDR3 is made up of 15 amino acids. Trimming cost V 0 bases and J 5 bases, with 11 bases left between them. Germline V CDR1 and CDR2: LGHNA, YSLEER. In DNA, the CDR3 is TGCGCCAGCAGCCAAGACTTTGGGTTTTATCAGCCCCAGCATTTT. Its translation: CASSQDFGFYQPQHF.

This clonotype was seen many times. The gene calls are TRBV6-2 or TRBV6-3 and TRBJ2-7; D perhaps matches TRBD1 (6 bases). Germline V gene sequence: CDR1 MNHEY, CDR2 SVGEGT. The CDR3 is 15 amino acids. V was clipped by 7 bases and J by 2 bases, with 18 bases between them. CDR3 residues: CASTPRQALAYEQYF. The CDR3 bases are TGTGCCAGCACTCCTCGACAGGCATTAGCCTACGAGCAGTACTTC.